This paragraph covers one T cell receptor beta chain sequence. Its cognate antigen is unknown. Given a much more abundant clone one base away, this may be a read error. Trimming took 5 bases from V and 7 from J, leaving 21 bases between them. The CDR3 runs 15 residues. Every donor gave ten milliliters of peripheral blood. Samples each had at least 5.5 micrograms of total RNA extracted. Sample-barcoded 5' priming and a J-beta primer mix drove a second PCR of 7 to 11 cycles. TCRdb analysed the 5' RACE reads with MiXCR anew, one entry per CDR3 protein. The sample has around 1,700,000 distinct CDR3 sequences, approximately 30% seen once; the top ten hold 7.7%. The sample originates from a study of blood T cells in healthy people across ages. General study results and limits: Because sorting was not performed, PBMCs prevented conclusive naive versus antigen-experienced comparison. Compared with aged donors, long-lived donors showed fewer expanded clones, suggesting selection.

The sequence came from a woman aged 25 to 45 in good health. The chain uses TRBV12-3 or TRBV12-4 and TRBJ2-7; D possibly corresponds to TRBD1 (7 bases). The sample comprised blood. The CDR3 sequence is CASSRRGQARGEQYF. CDR3 in DNA: TGTGCCAGCAGTCGCCGTGGACAGGCCCGGGGGGAGCAGTACTTC.